These T cell receptor beta chains were read from a single sample in a study of OX40 agonist ivuxolimab in advanced cancers. The repertoire was sequenced with immunoSEQ multiplex PCR; TCRdb's copy has only in-frame clones and lacks some. The repertoire includes tens of thousands of clones, about three quarters of them detected once, and roughly 18% sits in the top ten. The sequencing used CD4+ or CD8+ T cells sorted from blood, collected in a trial of the OX40 agonist ivuxolimab. The source of these receptors is an adult with an advanced solid tumor such as melanoma, head and neck, liver or kidney cancer. Each CDR3 is given with its conserved first and last residue. The order of the fields is clone size, V gene, J gene, D gene, CDR3 protein, CDR3 DNA. A D gene is named only where the DNA matches it firmly. Clone size is shown for a subset of rows, as once, few, many or a class of expanded clone.

-	TRBV19	TRBJ2-2	TRBD1	CASRIGQGATGELFF	TGTGCCAGTAGAATAGGACAGGGGGCTACCGGGGAGCTGTTTTTT
-	TRBV11-2	TRBJ1-4	-	CASSLGQLATNEKLFF	TGTGCCAGCAGCTTAGGACAGCTTGCAACTAATGAAAAACTGTTTTTT
-	TRBV27	TRBJ2-7	-	CASSPRRGADYEQYF	TGTGCCAGCAGCCCGCGTCGGGGGGCCGATTACGAGCAGTACTTC
-	TRBV7-9	TRBJ2-1	TRBD2	CASSLAGGRGLSEQFF	TGTGCCAGCAGCTTAGCAGGCGGGAGAGGGTTGAGTGAGCAGTTCTTC
-	TRBV10-2	TRBJ2-7	-	CASSDRRRRSSYEQYF	TGCGCCAGCAGTGATCGTCGACGGAGGAGCTCCTACGAGCAGTACTTC
few	TRBV11-3	TRBJ2-2	-	CASSLDFTGELFF	TGTGCCAGCAGCTTAGATTTCACCGGGGAGCTGTTTTTT
-	TRBV11-2	TRBJ1-2	TRBD1	CASSWGQDIYGYTF	TGTGCCAGCAGCTGGGGACAGGATATCTATGGCTACACCTTC
-	TRBV10-1	TRBJ2-7	-	CASKGSYEQYF	TGCGCCAGCAAGGGCTCCTACGAGCAGTACTTC
-	TRBV19	TRBJ2-1	-	CASSSLGRATSDEQFF	TGTGCCAGTAGTAGCCTGGGACGGGCCACGAGCGATGAGCAGTTCTTC
-	TRBV27	TRBJ1-4	-	CASSGAGAPNEKLFF	TGTGCCAGCTCAGGAGCGGGGGCACCTAATGAAAAACTGTTTTTT
-	TRBV7-9	TRBJ2-1	-	CASSPPPRGSYNEQFF	TGTGCCAGCAGCCCTCCTCCTAGGGGAAGCTACAATGAGCAGTTCTTC
-	TRBV2	TRBJ2-1	-	CASSDNRIRDKAFF	TGTGCCAGCAGTGACAATCGAATCCGAGACAAGGCGTTCTTC
once	TRBV7-2	TRBJ1-3	-	CASSPFTGFSGNTIYF	TGTGCCAGCAGCCCCTTTACAGGGTTCTCTGGAAACACCATATATTTT
-	TRBV27	TRBJ1-2	-	CASRSRQLLNYGYTF	TGTGCCAGCAGATCCCGACAGCTCCTCAACTATGGCTACACCTTC
-	TRBV7-2	TRBJ1-1	-	CASSSGVANTEAFF	TGTGCCAGCAGCTCAGGGGTGGCGAACACTGAAGCTTTCTTT
-	TRBV19	TRBJ2-1	TRBD2	CASSSIFASGRIYNEQFF	TGTGCCAGTAGTTCAATTTTCGCTAGCGGGAGGATCTACAATGAGCAGTTCTTC
-	TRBV28	TRBJ2-7	TRBD2	CASSSGLAGALVEQYF	TGTGCCAGCAGTTCGGGACTAGCGGGGGCCCTGGTGGAGCAGTACTTC
-	TRBV5-4	TRBJ1-5	-	CASSQEQAASNQPQHF	TGTGCCAGCAGCCAAGAACAGGCAGCTAGCAATCAGCCCCAGCATTTT
-	TRBV5-1	TRBJ2-7	-	CASSLAASSYEQYF	TGCGCCAGCAGCTTAGCGGCCTCCTCCTACGAGCAGTACTTC
-	TRBV7-6	TRBJ2-1	TRBD2	CASSLRELAGYNEQFF	TGTGCCAGCAGCTTAAGGGAACTAGCGGGCTACAATGAGCAGTTCTTC
few	TRBV4-1	TRBJ1-6	TRBD1	CASSRETGGRIAPLHF	TGCGCCAGCAGCCGGGAAACAGGGGGCAGGATAGCACCCCTCCACTTT
medium-sized	TRBV5-1	TRBJ2-7	-	CASSLVAVIGAGASYEQYF	TGCGCCAGCAGCTTGGTAGCCGTGATTGGGGCTGGTGCCTCCTACGAGCAGTACTTC
-	TRBV4-3	TRBJ1-4	TRBD1	CASSQGTGANEKLFF	TGCGCCAGCAGCCAAGGGACAGGGGCTAATGAAAAACTGTTTTTT
few	TRBV10-3	TRBJ2-5	TRBD2	CASSYSGGQETQYF	TGTGCCAGCAGTTACTCGGGGGGCCAAGAGACCCAGTACTTC